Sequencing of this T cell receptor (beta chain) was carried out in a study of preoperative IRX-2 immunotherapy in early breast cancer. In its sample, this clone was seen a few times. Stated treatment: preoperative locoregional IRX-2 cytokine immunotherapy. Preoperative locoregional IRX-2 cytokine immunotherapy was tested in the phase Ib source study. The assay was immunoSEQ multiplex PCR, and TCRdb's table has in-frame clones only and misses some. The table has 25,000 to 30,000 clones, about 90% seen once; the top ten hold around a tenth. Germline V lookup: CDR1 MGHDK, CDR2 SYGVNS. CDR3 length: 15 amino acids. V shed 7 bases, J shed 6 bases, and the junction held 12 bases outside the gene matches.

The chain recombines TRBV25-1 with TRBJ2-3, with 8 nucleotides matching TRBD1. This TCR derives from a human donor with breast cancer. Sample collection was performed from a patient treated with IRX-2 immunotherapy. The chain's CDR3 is CASKEATGAPDTQYF. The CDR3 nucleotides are TGTGCCAGCAAGGAAGCGACAGGGGCCCCGGATACGCAGTATTTT.